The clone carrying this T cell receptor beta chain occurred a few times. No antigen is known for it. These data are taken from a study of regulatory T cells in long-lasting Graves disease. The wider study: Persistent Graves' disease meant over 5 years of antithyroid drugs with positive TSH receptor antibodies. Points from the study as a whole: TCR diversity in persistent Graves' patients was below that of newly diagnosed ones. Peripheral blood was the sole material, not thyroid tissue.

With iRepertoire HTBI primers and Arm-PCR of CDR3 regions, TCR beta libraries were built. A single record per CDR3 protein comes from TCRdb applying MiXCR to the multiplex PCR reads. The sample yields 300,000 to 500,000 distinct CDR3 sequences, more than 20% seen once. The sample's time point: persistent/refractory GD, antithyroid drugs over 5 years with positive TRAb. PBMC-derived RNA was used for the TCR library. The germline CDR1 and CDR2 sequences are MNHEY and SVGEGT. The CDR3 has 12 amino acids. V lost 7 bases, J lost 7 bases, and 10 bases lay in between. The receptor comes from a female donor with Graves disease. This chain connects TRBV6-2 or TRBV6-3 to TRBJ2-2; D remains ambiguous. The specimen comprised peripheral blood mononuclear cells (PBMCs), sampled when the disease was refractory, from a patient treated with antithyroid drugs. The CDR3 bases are TGTGCCAGCACAGGAACGGGCGGGGAGCTGTTTTTT. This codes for CASTGTGGELFF.